Presented here are 15 T cell receptor beta chains from one specimen sequenced in a study of Ad26.COV2.S vaccination and SARS-CoV-2 variants. Here immunoSEQ multiplex PCR was the method, and the copy in TCRdb shows in-frame clones only, minus some. The sample contains about 440,000 clones, approximately 88% of which appear only once. Treatment described: roughly 19 received Ad26.COV2.S at low or high dose, single or two shots; 5 received placebo; per-sample allocation not given. It was on day 63 after the first vaccine or placebo injection that samples were taken. The sequences come from peripheral blood, collected in a trial of Ad26.COV2.S vaccine versus placebo. The receptors come from a person between 18 and 60 years old who received the Ad26.COV2.S COVID-19 vaccine or a placebo.

The chain uses TRBV19 and TRBJ2-4; no firm D call. CDR3 length: 16 residues. Germline loops: CDR1 LNHDA, CDR2 SQIVND (reference sequence). V lost 3 bases, J lost 0 bases, and 12 bases lay in between. CDR3 DNA sequence: TGTGCCAGTAGTATGACCGCGGTACTAGCCAAAAACATTCAGTACTTC. As protein: CASSMTAVLAKNIQYF.

The chain combines TRBV6-2 or TRBV6-3 with TRBJ1-2; D unresolved. CDR1 is MNHEY, CDR2 SVGEGT, per germline. CDR3 length equals 13 residues. Trimming shortened V by 5 bases and J by 5 bases, and 12 bases separated the two germline ends. CDR3: CASSPKDVYGYTF. For the CDR3, the DNA is TGTGCCAGCAGTCCAAAGGACGTATATGGCTACACCTTC.

The gene calls are TRBV2 and TRBJ2-7; D is unresolved. V gave up 8 bases and J gave up 4 bases, with 12 bases separating them. The CDR3 extends over 12 amino acids. From germline, CDR1 is SNHLY and CDR2 FYNNEI. CDR3 DNA: TGTGCCAGCGCCCAGCCTGTTTACGAGCAGTACTTC. It is translated as CASAQPVYEQYF.

The chain recombines TRBV4-1 with TRBJ1-5; no clear D. The V end was cut by 0 bases, the J end by 0 bases, with 6 bases between. Germline lookup yields CDR1 MGHRA and CDR2 YSYEKL. CDR3 length: 15 residues. CDR3 region: CASSQEQDSNQPQHF. The CDR3 DNA reads as TGCGCCAGCAGCCAAGAGCAAGATAGCAATCAGCCCCAGCATTTT.

This chain connects TRBV6-1 to TRBJ2-3; 11 nucleotides align to TRBD2. Germline CDR1 MNHNS, CDR2 SASEGT. J gave up 7 bases and V 7 bases, and 10 bases lay outside the gene matches. The CDR3 length is 15 residues. CDR3 sequence reads: CASIAPGLADHTQYF. The CDR3 DNA follows: TGTGCCAGCATCGCCCCGGGACTAGCGGATCATACGCAGTATTTT.

This chain connects TRBV5-6 to TRBJ2-3; tentative D call: TRBD2 (5 bases). CDR3 size: 17 residues. CDR1 is SGHDT and CDR2 is YYEEEE in the germline V gene. Trimming removed 0 bases at V and 5 bases at J, with 19 bases between. CDR3 sequence: CASSLAGWARSLDTQYF. The DNA for the CDR3 is TGTGCCAGCAGCTTGGCGGGGTGGGCCCGATCTTTAGATACGCAGTATTTT.

This clone was seen only once. The chain joins TRBV2 to TRBJ1-4, with D perhaps matching TRBD1 (5 bases). V lost 7 bases, J lost 0 bases, and 9 bases lay in between. There are 14 residues in the CDR3. CDR1 SNHLY and CDR2 FYNNEI come from the germline V gene. CDR3 DNA: TGTGCCAGCAAGGGGTCTGCAACTAATGAAAAACTGTTTTTT. Its translation: CASKGSATNEKLFF.

This clone was seen once. The rearrangement uses TRBV6-5 and TRBJ2-7, with D possibly called TRBD1 or TRBD2 (5 bases each). Trimming cost V 2 bases and J 3 bases, with 8 bases left between them. Germline V lookup: CDR1 MNHEY, CDR2 SVGAGI. The CDR3 sequence is 13 residues long. The CDR3 here is CASSYGTSYEQYF. CDR3 in DNA: TGTGCCAGCAGTTACGGGACCAGCTACGAGCAGTACTTC.

This chain connects TRBV7-9 to TRBJ1-1, with D possibly being TRBD1 (6 bases). Trimming cost V 5 bases and J 6 bases, with 16 bases left between them. Germline V gives CDR1 SEHNR, CDR2 FQNEAQ (reference sequence). The CDR3 runs 14 residues. CDR3 sequence: CASSPGQSGAEAFF. The CDR3, as DNA: TGTGCCAGCAGCCCCGGACAGTCGGGCGCTGAAGCTTTCTTT.

The rearrangement uses TRBV14 and TRBJ2-3; 12 bases align to TRBD1. Trimming cost V 4 bases and J 4 bases; bases outside gene matches: 24. This CDR3 contains 22 residues. From germline, CDR1 is SGHDN and CDR2 FVKESK. CDR3 in DNA: TGTGCCAGCAGCCCTGACCTCCGACCGGGACAGGGGGCGCGAATAGGCCCAGATACGCAGTATTTT. Its protein is CASSPDLRPGQGARIGPDTQYF.

CDR3 sequence reads: CASSYHLRYEQYF. As DNA, the CDR3 is TGTGCCAGCAGTTATCACCTCCGGTACGAGCAGTACTTC. The chain is built from TRBV6-4 and TRBJ2-7; D ambiguous. The CDR3 runs to 13 residues. The germline V gene encodes CDR1 MRHNA and CDR2 SNTAGT. The V end was cut by 5 bases, the J end by 4 bases, with 12 bases between.

The J gene is TRBJ1-2, the V gene TRBV29-1; D uncertain. The CDR3 sequence is 14 residues long. V was pared by 6 bases and J by 2 bases, with 16 bases between. The germline V gene encodes CDR1 SQVTM and CDR2 ANQGSEA. This CDR3 reads CSVDISPANYGYTF. The CDR3 coding sequence is TGCAGCGTGGATATCTCTCCAGCCAACTATGGCTACACCTTC. Based on the CDR3 plus reference TRBV29-1 and TRBJ1-2, the full variable domain is SAVISQKPSRDICQRGTSLTIQCQVDSQVTMMFWYRQQPGQSLTLIATANQGSEATYESGFVIDKFPISRPNLTFSTLTVSNMSPEDSSIYLCSVDISPANYGYTFGSGTRLTVV.

The chain recombines TRBV23-1 with TRBJ2-1, with 7 bases matching TRBD1. TRBV23-1 qualifies as an ORF whose function is uncertain. This CDR3 region has 16 residues. Losses at the gene ends were 7 bases for V and 12 bases for J; bases not matched to a gene: 21. The CDR3 here is CASTQRDSKGRGGQFF. The CDR3 region has the DNA TGCGCCAGCACCCAGAGGGACAGTAAGGGCCGGGGTGGGCAGTTCTTC.

This chain connects TRBV2 to TRBJ1-5; 8 positions match TRBD1. The germline V gene encodes CDR1 SNHLY and CDR2 FYNNEI. The CDR3 runs 16 residues. J gave up 0 bases and V 4 bases, and 5 bases lay outside the gene matches. CDR3 protein: CASSGDRSVSNQPQHF. CDR3 coding DNA: TGTGCCAGCAGTGGGGACAGGTCGGTTAGCAATCAGCCCCAGCATTTT.

The gene calls are TRBV13 and TRBJ2-5, with 7 bases matching TRBD1. The V gene end was trimmed by 5 bases and the J gene end by 0 bases; junction bases not matched to a gene: 9. Germline-derived CDR1 and CDR2 are PRHDT and FYEKMQ (reference sequence). CDR3 length: 16 residues. Here the CDR3 reads CASSTIRDRDQETQYF. The CDR3 DNA sequence: TGTGCCAGCAGCACCATCCGGGACAGAGACCAAGAGACCCAGTACTTC. Using reference TRBV13 and TRBJ2-5 for the parts outside the CDR3, the full variable domain is AAGVIQSPRHLIKEKRETATLKCYPIPRHDTVYWYQQGPGQDPQFLISFYEKMQSDKGSIPDRFSAQQFSDYHSELNMSSLELGDSALYFCASSTIRDRDQETQYFGPGTRLLVL.